This TCR beta chain was retrieved from a study of graft-versus-host responses after intestinal transplantation. The repertoire was sequenced with immunoSEQ multiplex PCR; TCRdb's copy has only in-frame clones and lacks some. The sample contains about 120,000 clones, approximately 96% of which appear only once. In regard to this clone: The antigen is undetermined.

The germline gives CDR1 SGDLS, CDR2 YYNGEE. Deletions cut 4 bases from V and 4 bases from J, with 16 bases between. This CDR3 comprises 15 residues. The study, taken as a whole, reports: Peak circulating GvH clone levels were associated with early post-transplant HvG declines.

The receptor was isolated from a human donor who received an intestinal transplant. V gene TRBV9 combines with J gene TRBJ2-3, with a possible D match to TRBD2 (7 bases). The sample here was unstimulated CD8+ T cells sorted from spleen or lymph node cells, taken before intestinal transplant. The CDR3 sequence is CASSLAGAGADTQYF. As DNA, the CDR3 is TGTGCCAGCAGCCTCGCGGGGGCAGGCGCAGATACGCAGTATTTT.